The 5 T cell receptor beta chains given below trace back to one sample, sequenced in a study of early T cells in non-severe SARS-CoV-2 infection. TCRdb re-derived calls from the 5' RACE reads in MiXCR, one entry per CDR3 protein. This sample has tens of thousands of distinct CDR3 sequences, with approximately 4.6% found just once. The sample comprised whole blood. These receptors were collected from an adult who was a healthcare worker with PCR-confirmed SARS-CoV-2 infection or an uninfected control (not recorded which).

This clonotype came up many times. The genes are TRBV5-1 and TRBJ2-2; TRBD2 aligns across 7 bases. Germline V lookup: CDR1 SGHRS, CDR2 YFSETQ. Trimming at V came to 0 bases and at J to 10 bases, leaving 9 bases not matched to a gene. This CDR3 spans 15 amino acids. The CDR3 here is CASSLAVTSVKELFF. The CDR3 DNA sequence: TGCGCCAGCAGCTTGGCTGTAACTAGCGTCAAGGAGCTGTTTTTT.

This clonotype was recorded at least ten times. The chain carries TRBV12-3 or TRBV12-4 and TRBJ2-1, with D uncertain. This CDR3 comprises 15 residues. Trimming shortened V by 2 bases and J by 3 bases, and 11 bases separated the two germline ends. The CDR3 DNA sequence: TGTGCCAGCAGTTTAAGTGAGGAGAGCTACAATGAGCAGTTCTTC. Translating gives CASSLSEESYNEQFF.

The table lists this clonotype with many counts. The gene calls are TRBV6-6 and TRBJ2-1; possible D gene TRBD2, 5 bases. Per the germline V gene, CDR1 is MNHNY and CDR2 is SVGAGI (reference sequence). The CDR3 covers 15 residues. V dropped 7 bases and J dropped 6 bases, with 19 bases sitting between them. CDR3 sequence: CASTAPDRGSNEQFF. For the CDR3, the DNA is TGTGCCAGCACCGCCCCGGACCGGGGAAGCAATGAGCAGTTCTTC.

This clonotype was seen only a few times. The chain couples TRBV7-8 to TRBJ2-7, with TRBD1 matching 7 bases. The CDR3 totals 15 residues. Trimming at V came to 3 bases and at J to 0 bases, leaving 5 bases not matched to a gene. In germline, CDR1 is SGHVS, CDR2 FQNEAQ. The chain's CDR3 is CASSFVRDSSYEQYF. CDR3 nucleotide sequence: TGTGCCAGCAGCTTCGTCCGGGACAGCTCCTACGAGCAGTACTTC.

This clonotype occurred a few times. This sequence joins TRBV3-1 and TRBJ2-1; 8 bases are shared with TRBD1. CDR3 size: 16 residues. Germline values: CDR1 LGHDT, CDR2 YNNKEL (reference sequence). J lost 0 bases, V lost 4 bases, and 5 bases had no gene match. In DNA form, the CDR3 reads TGTGCCAGCAGCCTTCGGACAGGGTCCTCCTACAATGAGCAGTTCTTC. It yields the protein CASSLRTGSSYNEQFF.